The table lists the clone carrying this TCR beta chain with a few counts. What it binds is not known. The germline V and J ends were trimmed by 7 bases and 2 bases, with 13 bases remaining between them. CDR1 and CDR2 from the germline V gene are MNHGY and SVAAGI. The CDR3 has 14 amino acids. This entry belongs to a study of OX40 agonist ivuxolimab in advanced cancers. Assay: immunoSEQ multiplex PCR; the TCRdb copy retains only in-frame clones and omits some. The data show some 90,000 clones, with around 87% seen just once and about 4.5% held by the top ten. Study-level points and caveats: The CD4+ and CD8+ T cells in the blood had expanded clonally by week 6 at 0.1 to 3.0 mg/kg.

The clonotype was recovered from an adult with an advanced solid tumor such as melanoma, head and neck, liver or kidney cancer. The chain carries TRBV6-9 and TRBJ2-3; possibly TRBD1 for D (5 bases). Material: CD4+ or CD8+ T cells sorted from blood, obtained in a trial of the OX40 agonist ivuxolimab. The CDR3 protein is CASNAGHPTDTQYF. The CDR3 nucleotides read TGTGCCAGCAACGCAGGACACCCCACAGATACGCAGTATTTT.